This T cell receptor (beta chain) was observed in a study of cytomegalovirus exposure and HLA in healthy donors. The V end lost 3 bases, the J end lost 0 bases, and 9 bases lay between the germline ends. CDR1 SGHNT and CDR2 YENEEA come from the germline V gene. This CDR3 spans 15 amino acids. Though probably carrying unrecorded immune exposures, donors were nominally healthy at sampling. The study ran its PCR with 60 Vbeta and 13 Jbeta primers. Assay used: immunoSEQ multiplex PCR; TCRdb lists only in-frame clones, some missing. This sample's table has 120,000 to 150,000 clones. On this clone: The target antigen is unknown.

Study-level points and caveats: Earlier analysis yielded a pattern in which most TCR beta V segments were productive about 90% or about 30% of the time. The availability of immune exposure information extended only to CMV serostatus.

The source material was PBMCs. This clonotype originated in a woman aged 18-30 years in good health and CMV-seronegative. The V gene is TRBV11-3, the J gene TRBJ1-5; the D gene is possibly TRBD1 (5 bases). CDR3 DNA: TGTGCCAGCAGCTTTGGACACGATAGCAATCAGCCCCAGCATTTT. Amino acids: CASSFGHDSNQPQHF.